This TCR beta chain was documented in a study of blood T cell repertoires in COVID-19. Across the whole study: Whether acute or convalescent, the COVID-19 samples came from the United States, Italy and Spain. The cDNA or gDNA used as material had been derived from T cells, B-cell-depleted T cells, or PBMCs.

In the authors' methods: Estimation of nucleated cell counts relied on the amplification of reference gene primers. Measured with immunoSEQ multiplex PCR; TCRdb has only the in-frame clones, and not every one. V, J and clone size derive from that table, while D and trimming were established from the DNA sequence. The sample holds about 83,000 clones; around 83% are singletons and the top ten take 22%. Material: peripheral blood. The sequence came from a woman over 75 in a cohort sampled during active or convalescent COVID-19.

CDR3 sequence reads: CASRDSGRGADTQYF. In nucleotides, the CDR3 is TGCGCCAGCAGGGATAGCGGGAGAGGGGCAGATACGCAGTATTTT. The J gene is TRBJ2-3, the V gene TRBV5-1; 9 nucleotides line up with TRBD2. Trimming at V came to 5 bases and at J to 4 bases, leaving 8 bases not matched to a gene. This CDR3 has 15 residues. Germline CDR1 reads SGHRS; CDR2 reads YFSETQ.